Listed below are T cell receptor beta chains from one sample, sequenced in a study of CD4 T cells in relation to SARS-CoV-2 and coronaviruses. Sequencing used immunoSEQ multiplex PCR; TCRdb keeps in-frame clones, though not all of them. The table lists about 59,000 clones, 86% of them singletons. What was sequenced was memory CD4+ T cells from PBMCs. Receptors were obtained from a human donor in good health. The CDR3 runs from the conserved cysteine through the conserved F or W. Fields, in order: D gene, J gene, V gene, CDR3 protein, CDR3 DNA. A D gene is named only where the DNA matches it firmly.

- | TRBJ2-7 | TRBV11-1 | CASSLGVVREQYF | TGTGCCAGCAGCTTAGGGGTAGTCCGGGAGCAGTACTTC
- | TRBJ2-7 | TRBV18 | CASSATGWEQYF | TGTGCCAGCTCAGCCACAGGGTGGGAGCAGTACTTC
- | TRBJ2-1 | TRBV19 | CASSTLLSGVIEQFF | TGTGCCAGTAGTACCCTACTATCGGGGGTTATTGAGCAGTTCTTC
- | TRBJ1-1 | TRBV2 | CASSDPDGAFF | TGTGCCAGCAGCGACCCGGACGGAGCTTTCTTT
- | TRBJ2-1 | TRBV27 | CASSFSRLSYNEQFF | TGTGCCAGCAGTTTTTCACGACTCTCCTACAATGAGCAGTTCTTC
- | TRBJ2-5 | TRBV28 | CASSRGGSETQYF | TGTGCCAGCAGCCGTGGGGGGAGCGAGACCCAGTACTTC
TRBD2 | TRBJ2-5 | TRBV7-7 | CASSPQLTSGRETQYF | TGTGCCAGCAGCCCCCAGCTGACTAGCGGGAGGGAGACCCAGTACTTC
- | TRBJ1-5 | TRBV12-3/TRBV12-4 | CASSGRTNQPQHF | TGTGCCAGCAGCGGACGGACCAATCAGCCCCAGCATTTT
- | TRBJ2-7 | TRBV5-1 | CASSLEGNGYEQYF | TGCGCCAGCAGCTTGGAAGGGAATGGGTACGAGCAGTACTTC
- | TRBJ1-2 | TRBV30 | CAWSVRVLRYGYTF | TGTGCCTGGAGTGTACGAGTCCTCCGGTATGGCTACACCTTC
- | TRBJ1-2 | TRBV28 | CASSSTGRHNYGYTF | TGTGCCAGCAGTTCGACGGGACGGCATAACTATGGCTACACCTTC
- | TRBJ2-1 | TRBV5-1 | CASSPSGQNEQFF | TGCGCCAGCAGCCCTAGTGGTCAGAATGAGCAGTTCTTC